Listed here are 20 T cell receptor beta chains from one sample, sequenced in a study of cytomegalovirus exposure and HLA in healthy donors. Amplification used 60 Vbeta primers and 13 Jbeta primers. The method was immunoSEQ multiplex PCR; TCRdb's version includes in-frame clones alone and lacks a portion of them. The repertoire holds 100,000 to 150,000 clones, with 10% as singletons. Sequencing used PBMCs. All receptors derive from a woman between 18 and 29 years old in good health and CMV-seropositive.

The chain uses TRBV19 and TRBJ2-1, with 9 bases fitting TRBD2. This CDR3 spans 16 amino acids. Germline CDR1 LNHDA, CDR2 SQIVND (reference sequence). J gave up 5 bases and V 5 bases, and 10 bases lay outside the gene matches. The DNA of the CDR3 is TGTGCCAGTAGTCCGAACGCCGGGACTAGCCACAATGAGCAGTTCTTC. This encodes CASSPNAGTSHNEQFF. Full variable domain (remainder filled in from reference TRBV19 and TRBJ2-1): DGGITQSPKYLFRKEGQNVTLSCEQNLNHDAMYWYRQDPGQGLRLIYYSQIVNDFQKGDIAEGYSVSREKKESFPLTVTSAQKNPTAFYLCASSPNAGTSHNEQFFGPGTRLTVL.

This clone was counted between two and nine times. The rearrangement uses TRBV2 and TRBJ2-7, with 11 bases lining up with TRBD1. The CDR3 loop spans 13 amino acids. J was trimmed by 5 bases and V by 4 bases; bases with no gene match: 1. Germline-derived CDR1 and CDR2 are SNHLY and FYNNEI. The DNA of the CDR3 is TGTGCCAGCAGTGGGGACAGGGGGGACGAGCAGTACTTC. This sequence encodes CASSGDRGDEQYF.

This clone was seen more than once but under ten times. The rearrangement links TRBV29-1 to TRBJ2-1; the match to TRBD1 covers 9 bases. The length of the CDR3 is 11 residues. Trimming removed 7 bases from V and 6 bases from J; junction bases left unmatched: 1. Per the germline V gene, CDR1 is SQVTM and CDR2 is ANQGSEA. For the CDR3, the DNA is TGCAGCGCGGGACAGGGCAATGAGCAGTTCTTC. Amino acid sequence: CSAGQGNEQFF.

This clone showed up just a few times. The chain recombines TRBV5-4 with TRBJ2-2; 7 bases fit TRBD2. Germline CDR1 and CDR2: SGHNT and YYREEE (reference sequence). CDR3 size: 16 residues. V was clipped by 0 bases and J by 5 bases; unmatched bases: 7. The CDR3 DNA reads TGTGCCAGCAGCTTGGGGCCGGGACTACTAACCGGGGAGCTGTTTTTT. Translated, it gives CASSLGPGLLTGELFF.

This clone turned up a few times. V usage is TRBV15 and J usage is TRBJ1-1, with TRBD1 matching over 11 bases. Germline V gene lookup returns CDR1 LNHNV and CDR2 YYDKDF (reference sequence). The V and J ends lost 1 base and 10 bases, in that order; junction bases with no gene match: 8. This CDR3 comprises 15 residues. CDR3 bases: TGTGCCACCAGCAGAGGGGGAACCGGGACAGGGGGAGCTTTCTTT. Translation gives CATSRGGTGTGGAFF.

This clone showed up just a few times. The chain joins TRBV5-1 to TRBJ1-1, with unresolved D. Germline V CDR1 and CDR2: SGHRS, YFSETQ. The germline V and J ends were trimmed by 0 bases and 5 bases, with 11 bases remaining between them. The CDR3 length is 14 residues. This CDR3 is CASSLGSAYTEAFF. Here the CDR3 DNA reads TGCGCCAGCAGCTTGGGGTCTGCCTATACTGAAGCTTTCTTT.

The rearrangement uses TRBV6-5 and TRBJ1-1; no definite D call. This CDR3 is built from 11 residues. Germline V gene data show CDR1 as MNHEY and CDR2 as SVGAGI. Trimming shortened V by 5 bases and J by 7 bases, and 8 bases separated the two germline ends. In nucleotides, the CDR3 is TGTGCCAGCAGTGAAGCCCATGAAGCTTTCTTT. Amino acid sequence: CASSEAHEAFF.

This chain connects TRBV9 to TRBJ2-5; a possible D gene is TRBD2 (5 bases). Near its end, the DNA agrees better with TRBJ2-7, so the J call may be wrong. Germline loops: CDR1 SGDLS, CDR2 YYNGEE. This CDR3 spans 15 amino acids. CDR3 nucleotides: TGTGCCAGCAGCGTAGCATCGGGAAGAGGCTACGAGCAGTACTTC. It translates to CASSVASGRGYEQYF.

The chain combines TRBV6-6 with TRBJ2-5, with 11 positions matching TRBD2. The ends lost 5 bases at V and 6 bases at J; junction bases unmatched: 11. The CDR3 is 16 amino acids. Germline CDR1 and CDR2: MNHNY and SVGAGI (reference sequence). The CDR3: CASSGGPSGRKKTQYF. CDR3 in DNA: TGTGCCAGCAGTGGAGGGCCTAGCGGGAGGAAGAAGACCCAGTACTTC.

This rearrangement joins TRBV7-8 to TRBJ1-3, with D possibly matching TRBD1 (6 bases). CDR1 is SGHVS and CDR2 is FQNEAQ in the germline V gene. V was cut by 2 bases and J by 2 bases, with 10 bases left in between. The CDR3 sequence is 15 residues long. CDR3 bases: TGTGCCAGCAGCTTATGGGCAGGGGCTGGAAACACCATATATTTT. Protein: CASSLWAGAGNTIYF. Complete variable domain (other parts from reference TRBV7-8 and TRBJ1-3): GAGVSQSPRYKVAKRGQDVALRCDPISGHVSLFWYQQALGQGPEFLTYFQNEAQLDKSGLPSDRFFAERPEGSVSTLKIQRTQQEDSAVYLCASSLWAGAGNTIYFGEGSWLTVV.

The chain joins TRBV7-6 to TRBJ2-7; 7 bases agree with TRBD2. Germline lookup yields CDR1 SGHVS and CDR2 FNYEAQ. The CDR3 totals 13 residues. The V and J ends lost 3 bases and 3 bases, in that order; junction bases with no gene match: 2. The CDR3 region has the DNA TGTGCCAGCAGCTTTAGGGAGGGCTACGAGCAGTACTTC. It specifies CASSFREGYEQYF.

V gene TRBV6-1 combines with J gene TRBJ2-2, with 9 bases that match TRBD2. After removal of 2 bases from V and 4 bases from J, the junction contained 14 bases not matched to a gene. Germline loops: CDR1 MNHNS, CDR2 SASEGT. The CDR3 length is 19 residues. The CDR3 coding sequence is TGTGCCAGCAGTGAAAGGTTCTTGCGGGAGGGCCTGGGCACCGGGGAGCTGTTTTTT. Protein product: CASSERFLREGLGTGELFF.

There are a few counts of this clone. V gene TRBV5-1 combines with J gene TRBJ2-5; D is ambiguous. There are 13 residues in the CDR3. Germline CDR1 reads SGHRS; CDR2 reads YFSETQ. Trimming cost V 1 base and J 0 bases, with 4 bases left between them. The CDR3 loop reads CASSLPYQETQYF. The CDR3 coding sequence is TGCGCCAGCAGCTTGCCGTACCAAGAGACCCAGTACTTC.

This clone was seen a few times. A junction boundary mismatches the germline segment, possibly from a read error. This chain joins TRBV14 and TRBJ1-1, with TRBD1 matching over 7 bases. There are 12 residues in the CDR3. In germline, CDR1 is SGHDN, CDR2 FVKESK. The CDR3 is CASRKDGRGAFF. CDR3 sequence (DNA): TGTGCCAGCAGAAAAGATGGCAGGGGGGCTTTTTTT.

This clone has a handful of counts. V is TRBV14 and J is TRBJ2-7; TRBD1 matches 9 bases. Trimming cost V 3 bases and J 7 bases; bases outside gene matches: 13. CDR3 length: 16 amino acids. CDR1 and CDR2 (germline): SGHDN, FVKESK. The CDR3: CASSQAGTGYGWEQYF. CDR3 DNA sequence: TGTGCCAGCAGCCAGGCCGGGACAGGGTATGGTTGGGAGCAGTACTTC.

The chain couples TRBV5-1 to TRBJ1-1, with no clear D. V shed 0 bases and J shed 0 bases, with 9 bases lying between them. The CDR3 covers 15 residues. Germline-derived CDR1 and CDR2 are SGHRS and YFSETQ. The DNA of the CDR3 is TGCGCCAGCAGCTTGGTTTCAGGCTTGAACACTGAAGCTTTCTTT. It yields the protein CASSLVSGLNTEAFF. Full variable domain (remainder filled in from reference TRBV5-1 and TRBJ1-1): KAGVTQTPRYLIKTRGQQVTLSCSPISGHRSVSWYQQTPGQGLQFLFEYFSETQRNKGNFPGRFSGRQFSNSRSEMNVSTLELGDSALYLCASSLVSGLNTEAFFGQGTRLTVV.

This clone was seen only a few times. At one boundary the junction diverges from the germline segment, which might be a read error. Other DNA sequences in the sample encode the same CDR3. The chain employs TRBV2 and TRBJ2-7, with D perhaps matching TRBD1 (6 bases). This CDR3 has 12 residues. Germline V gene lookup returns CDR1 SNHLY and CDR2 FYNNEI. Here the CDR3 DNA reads TGTGCCAGCAGCGTTAACAGGGACGAGCAGTATTTC. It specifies CASSVNRDEQYF.

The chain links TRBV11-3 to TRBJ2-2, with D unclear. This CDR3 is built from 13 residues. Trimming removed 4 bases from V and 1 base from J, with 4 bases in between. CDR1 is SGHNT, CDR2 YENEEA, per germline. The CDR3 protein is CASSSRNTGELFF. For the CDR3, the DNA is TGTGCCAGCAGCTCCAGGAACACCGGGGAGCTGTTTTTT.

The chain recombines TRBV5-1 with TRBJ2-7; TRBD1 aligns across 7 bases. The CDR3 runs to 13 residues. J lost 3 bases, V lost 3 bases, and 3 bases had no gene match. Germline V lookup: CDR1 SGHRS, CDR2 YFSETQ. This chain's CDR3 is CASSSGQSYEQYF. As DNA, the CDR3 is TGCGCCAGCAGCTCGGGACAGAGCTACGAGCAGTACTTC. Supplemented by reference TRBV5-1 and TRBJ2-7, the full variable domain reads KAGVTQTPRYLIKTRGQQVTLSCSPISGHRSVSWYQQTPGQGLQFLFEYFSETQRNKGNFPGRFSGRQFSNSRSEMNVSTLELGDSALYLCASSSGQSYEQYFGPGTRLTVT.

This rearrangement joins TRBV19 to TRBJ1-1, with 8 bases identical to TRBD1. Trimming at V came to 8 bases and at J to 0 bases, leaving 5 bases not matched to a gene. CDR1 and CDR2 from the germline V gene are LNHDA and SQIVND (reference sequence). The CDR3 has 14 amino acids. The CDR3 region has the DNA TGTGCCAGTGGGGGACAGGCCGTGAACACTGAAGCTTTCTTT. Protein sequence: CASGGQAVNTEAFF.